This T cell receptor beta chain was retrieved from a study of blood T cells in healthy people across ages (dated by TCRdb to 2013 to 2016). Background on the whole study: In model experiments, template switching captured roughly one uniquely barcoded TCR beta cDNA molecule for every two T cells. Using deep sequencing normalized with unique cDNA molecular identifiers, the study measured how TCR beta repertoire diversity changes with age. The donors were split into four age groups: young (average around 15 years), middle-aged (roughly 42), aged (roughly 68) and long-lived (under 90). To avoid experimental bias, donors of different ages were randomly spread across the sequencing lanes. Using the same blood draw, the study looked at two additional independent replicas of 1 million unique cDNA reads for two donors, one aged 18 to 29 and the other aged 80 or older. Overall study outcomes, separate from this receptor: As age increased, observed TCR beta diversity per million T cells dropped in a roughly linear way, and a significant reduction was already evident by age 40. Conclusive comparison of naive and antigen-experienced compartments was prevented by the profiling of bulk unsorted PBMCs. The percentage of naive T cells measured by flow cytometry correlated strongly with observed TCR beta diversity. The CMV infection status of donors was not known, potentially confounding age-related changes in expanded clonotypes. Estimates of total diversity based on one million sequenced T cells were regarded as lower bounds and as underestimates. The long-lived group showed more naive CD4+ T cells, fewer expanded clones and increased TCR diversity than the aged group, suggesting age selection.

For this clonotype: Its antigen is currently not known. The sample holds no much larger clone one base away, and base qualities are not on file.

Donors were 30 to 45 systemically healthy Caucasian individuals from Russia aged roughly 6 to 100 years. Each donor gave approximately 9.3 milliliters of peripheral blood, collected into EDTA-treated Vacutainer tubes. Ficoll-Paque density-gradient centrifugation was used to isolate PBMCs, with at least 6.5 million per sample. Trizol reagent was used to extract total RNA from PBMCs, with at least 5.5 micrograms per sample. Naive CD45RAhigh/CD27high T cell percentages were measured by flow cytometry on a PBMC aliquot from every donor. Libraries were built with 5' RACE. Sequencing used an Illumina HiSeq 2500. A second roughly 6 to 12 cycle PCR used a sample-barcoded 5' primer and a J-beta primer mix. Each TCR beta cDNA molecule received a unique molecular identifier from a template-switch 5' adaptor carrying 12 random nucleotides. Each sample yielded at least 2.5 million CDR3-containing paired-end reads. The Mint cDNA synthesis kit, primed by a TRBC-specific oligonucleotide, was used to synthesize first-strand cDNA from all RNA. After uracil-DNA glycosylase treatment, a first 18-cycle PCR used universal primers M1SS and BC2_uni_R on all cDNA. As for the original processing: Normalization of each sample was performed by random selection of 1 million high-quality reads, each carrying a distinct molecular identifier. Reads with shared molecular identifiers were discarded instead of being binned into consensus sequences. CDR3 identification, clonotype clustering and error correction used MiTCR with a Q25 quality threshold and the strictest error-elimination algorithm. A nonparametric unseen species model with Euler transformation was used to estimate lower-bound total TCR beta diversity. TCRdb trimmed public reads at Q25 via fastp, called clones via MiXCR and kept in-frame beta chains. Merged by CDR3 protein, the rows form single entries marked with the most common genes and DNA. Here the V and J calls rest on TCRdb's processing, not on the authors' analysis. The sample records roughly 900,000 distinct CDR3 sequences, around 48% of which are singletons. 13% of the sample goes to the ten largest clones.

The cysteine opens and the phenylalanine closes a CDR3 of 15 amino acids. Solely the CDR3 DNA is kept, with 45 bases framed from the first base. The germline V gene encodes CDR1 SNHLY and CDR2 FYNNEI. This TCR was sampled from a man aged 25-45 years in good health. The chain is made from TRBV2 and TRBJ2-1, with the D gene call left open. The end of the DNA is better explained by TRBJ2-7, so the J call may be wrong. The sequencing input was blood. The DNA sequence is given as TGTGCCAGCAGTGGTGACCCCCGCTCCTACAATGAGCAGTACTTC. Its amino acids are CASSGDPRSYNEQYF.